Listed below are T cell receptor beta chains from one sample, sequenced in a study of spatial heterogeneity in lung cancer. From the 5' RACE reads, TCRdb called clonotypes with MiXCR, one entry per CDR3 protein. The sample records about 36,000 distinct CDR3 sequences, about 7.7% being singletons. The material was PBMCs, obtained at surgery. Source of these receptors: a female donor with early-stage non-small cell lung cancer. CDR3s include the opening cysteine and the closing phenylalanine or tryptophan. The order of the fields is J gene, D gene, clone size, V gene, CDR3 DNA, CDR3 protein. D genes are given only for firm matches. Where a row states a size, it is once, few, many or the class of an expanded clone; other rows omit it.

>TRBJ2-7|.|.|TRBV2
TGTGCCAGCAGTGTGGAGGGAAGGGCTGGCGAGCAGTACTTC
CASSVEGRAGEQYF
>TRBJ1-4|.|many|TRBV7-9
TGTGCCAGCAGCCCGATCCGGGGGGAAAAACTGTTTTTT
CASSPIRGEKLFF
>TRBJ2-1|.|medium-sized|TRBV4-1
TGCGCCAGCAGTCGAGACTCCTACAATGAGCAGTTCTTC
CASSRDSYNEQFF
>TRBJ2-5|.|many|TRBV4-1
TGCGCCAGCAGCCCAGCCAGGGGTGGACAAAGGGAGACCCAGTACTTC
CASSPARGGQRETQYF
>TRBJ1-1|.|many|TRBV4-1
TGCGCCAGCAGTCGGTCCATGGTGCGGGGGGTGGCTGAAGCTTTCTTT
CASSRSMVRGVAEAFF
>TRBJ1-4|.|many|TRBV7-6
TGTGCCAGCAGCCAACAGGGCAGGGGTGAAAAACTGTTTTTT
CASSQQGRGEKLFF
>TRBJ2-3|.|many|TRBV2
TGTGCCAGCACCAGGGGGGGATGGGATACGCAGTATTTT
CASTRGGWDTQYF
>TRBJ2-7|.|few|TRBV2
TGTGCCAGCAGAGGGTTTGTGGAGCAGTACTTC
CASRGFVEQYF
>TRBJ1-1|.|many|TRBV18
TGTGCCAGCTCACCGGCGGTCCACACTGAAGCTTTCTTT
CASSPAVHTEAFF
>TRBJ1-1|TRBD1|few|TRBV7-2
TGTGCCAGCAACACCGGGACAGGTCGCACCACTGAAGCTTTCTTT
CASNTGTGRTTEAFF
>TRBJ1-5|.|many|TRBV19
TGTGCCAGTACCCCCGAGGGAAAGGCGCCCCAGCATTTT
CASTPEGKAPQHF
>TRBJ1-3|.|many|TRBV5-1
TGCGCCAGCAGCTTGGTTCCGGGGAGCGGAAACACCATATATTTT
CASSLVPGSGNTIYF
>TRBJ2-6|TRBD1|.|TRBV5-1
TGCGCCAGCAGCTTCCGGACAGGTAGCTCTGGGGCCAACGTCCTGACTTTC
CASSFRTGSSGANVLTF
>TRBJ2-1|.|many|TRBV10-3
TGTGCCATCACCTGGGACAACTCCTACAATGAGCAGTTCTTC
CAITWDNSYNEQFF
>TRBJ2-1|.|few|TRBV5-1
TGCGCCAGCAGCTTGGAATTGGGCTCCTACAATGAGCAGTTCTTC
CASSLELGSYNEQFF
>TRBJ2-1|.|few|TRBV4-3
TGCGCCAGCAGCCAAGAGGGAGAGGGGGTTACCTACAATGAGCAGTTCTTC
CASSQEGEGVTYNEQFF
>TRBJ1-6|.|few|TRBV12-5
TGTGCTAGTGGTTTGGAGTCAAATTCACCCCTCCACTTT
CASGLESNSPLHF
>TRBJ1-2|.|many|TRBV7-9
TGTGCCAGCAGTATCCAACCGCAGGCAGGGAGCTATGGCTACACCTTC
CASSIQPQAGSYGYTF
>TRBJ2-3|.|few|TRBV12-3/TRBV12-4
TGTGCCAGCAGCCCGGGGACACAAGATACGCAGTATTTT
CASSPGTQDTQYF
>TRBJ1-1|.|many|TRBV20-1
TGCAGTGCTAGTCTCGGGCTCACTGAAGCTTTCTTT
CSASLGLTEAFF
>TRBJ1-1|.|many|TRBV5-1
TGCGCCAGCAGCTCCTCCGGTTCCGTTTTTGGGACTGAAGCTTTCTTT
CASSSSGSVFGTEAFF
>TRBJ1-1|.|many|TRBV6-5
TGTGCCAGCAGTTACTCGCAGGGGCCCACTGAAGCTTTCTTT
CASSYSQGPTEAFF
>TRBJ2-3|TRBD2|many|TRBV12-3/TRBV12-4
TGTGCCAGCAGTTCCAGAACTAGCGGGAGCACAGATACGCAGTATTTT
CASSSRTSGSTDTQYF
>TRBJ1-6|.|.|TRBV5-1
TGCGCCAGCAGCCCCGGTGCCAGTTTGGGGAATTCACCCCTCCACTTT
CASSPGASLGNSPLHF
>TRBJ2-6|.|many|TRBV3-1
TGTGCCAGCAGCCTTCTCTCAGGACTTCCCTCGGGGGCCAACGTCCTGACTTTC
CASSLLSGLPSGANVLTF
>TRBJ2-2|.|.|TRBV12-3/TRBV12-4
TGTGCCAGCAGTTTCTACACCGGGGAGCTGTTTTTT
CASSFYTGELFF
>TRBJ1-5|.|.|TRBV20-1
TGCAGTGCTAGTCCCCGAGACGCGAATCAGCCCCAGCATTTT
CSASPRDANQPQHF
>TRBJ2-1|.|.|TRBV9
TGTGCCAGCAGCCCCCCACCAGGGGCCTACAATGAGCAGTTCTTC
CASSPPPGAYNEQFF
>TRBJ2-5|TRBD2|many|TRBV5-1
TGCGCCAGCAGCTTCACTAGCGGAGGCGGGGAGACCCAGTACTTC
CASSFTSGGGETQYF
>TRBJ2-5|.|many|TRBV20-1
TGCAGTGCTAGCGGGGAAGAGACCCAGTACTTC
CSASGEETQYF
>TRBJ2-3|.|medium-sized|TRBV29-1
TGCAGCGTTAAGGCTGACAGGGAGGGTACGCAGTATTTT
CSVKADREGTQYF
>TRBJ2-3|.|many|TRBV5-1
TGCGCCAGCAGCCCCTATAACACAGATACGCAGTATTTT
CASSPYNTDTQYF
>TRBJ1-2|TRBD1|medium-sized|TRBV19
TGTGCCAGTAGGCCGCAGGGGGACTATGGCTACACCTTC
CASRPQGDYGYTF
>TRBJ2-3|.|many|TRBV6-2/TRBV6-3
TGTGCCGCGCAGACTTTTGATACGCAGTATTTT
CAAQTFDTQYF
>TRBJ2-7|TRBD2|few|TRBV20-1
TGCAGTGCCCCACACCCGGGACTAGCGTCGTCCGAGCAGTACTTC
CSAPHPGLASSEQYF
>TRBJ1-1|.|few|TRBV20-1
TGCAGTGCTAGAGATCGCAGGGGCTACACTGAAGCTTTCTTT
CSARDRRGYTEAFF
>TRBJ1-1|TRBD1|medium-sized|TRBV10-3
TGTGCCATCAGGGACAGGGACACTGAAGCTTTCTTT
CAIRDRDTEAFF
>TRBJ2-2|.|.|TRBV6-1
TGTGCCAGCAGTGAACAGGGAGCCACCACCGGGGAGCTGTTTTTT
CASSEQGATTGELFF
>TRBJ1-2|.|.|TRBV19
TGTGCCAGTAGTATGTGGTGGGAGTTCTATGGCTACACCTTC
CASSMWWEFYGYTF
>TRBJ2-5|.|.|TRBV5-6
TGTGCCAGCAGCTTGGGAGGGGTCCAAGAGACCCAGTACTTC
CASSLGGVQETQYF